This TCR beta chain is from a study of cytomegalovirus exposure and HLA in healthy donors. The study, taken as a whole, reports: Productive status was seen about 87% or about 30% of the time for most TCR beta V segments in an earlier analysis.

The PCR contained 60 Vbeta and 13 Jbeta primers. Only in-frame clones appear in the TCRdb table, and some are missing; sequencing was by immunoSEQ multiplex PCR. The sample records 150,000 to 170,000 clones, 80% being singletons. From germline, CDR1 is WSHSY and CDR2 SAAADI. The CDR3 covers 15 residues. Losses at the gene ends were 8 bases for V and 4 bases for J; bases not matched to a gene: 9. On this clone: The antigen remains unidentified.

The clonotype comes from a woman between 40 and 50 years old in good health and CMV-seropositive. The chain has TRBV10-2 and TRBJ1-5; TRBD1 matches 9 bases. The sample consisted of PBMCs. The CDR3 DNA follows: TGCGCCAGCTCGCGGACAGGGGATACGAATCAGCCCCAGCATTTT. The encoded protein is CASSRTGDTNQPQHF.